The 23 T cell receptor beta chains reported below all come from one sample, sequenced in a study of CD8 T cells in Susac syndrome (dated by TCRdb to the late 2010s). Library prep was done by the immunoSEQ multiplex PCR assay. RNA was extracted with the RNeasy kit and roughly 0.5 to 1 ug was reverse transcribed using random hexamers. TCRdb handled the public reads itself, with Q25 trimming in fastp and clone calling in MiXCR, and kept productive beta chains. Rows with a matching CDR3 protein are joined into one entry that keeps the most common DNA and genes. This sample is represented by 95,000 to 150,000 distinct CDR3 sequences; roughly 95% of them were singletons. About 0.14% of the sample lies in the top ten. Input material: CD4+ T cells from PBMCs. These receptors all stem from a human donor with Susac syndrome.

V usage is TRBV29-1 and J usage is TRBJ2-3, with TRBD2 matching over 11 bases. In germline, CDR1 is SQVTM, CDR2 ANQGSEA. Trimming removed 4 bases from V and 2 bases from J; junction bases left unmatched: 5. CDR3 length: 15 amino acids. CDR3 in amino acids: CSVARTSGSTDTQYF. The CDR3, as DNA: TGCAGCGTTGCGAGGACTAGCGGGTCCACAGATACGCAGTATTTT.

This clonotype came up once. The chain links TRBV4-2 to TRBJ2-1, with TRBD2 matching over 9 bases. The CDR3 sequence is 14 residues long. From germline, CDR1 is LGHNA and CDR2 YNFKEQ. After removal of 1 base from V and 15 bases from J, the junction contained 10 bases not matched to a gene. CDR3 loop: CASSQVGREGPRFF. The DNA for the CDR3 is TGTGCCAGCAGCCAAGTCGGGCGGGAGGGCCCTCGGTTCTTC.

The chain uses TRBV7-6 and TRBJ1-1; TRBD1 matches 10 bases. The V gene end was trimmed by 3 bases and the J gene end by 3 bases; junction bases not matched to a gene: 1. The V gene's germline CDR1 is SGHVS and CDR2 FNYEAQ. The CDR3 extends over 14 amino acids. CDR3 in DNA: TGTGCCAGCAGCTTCGGGACAGGGGACACTGAAGCTTTCTTT. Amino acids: CASSFGTGDTEAFF.

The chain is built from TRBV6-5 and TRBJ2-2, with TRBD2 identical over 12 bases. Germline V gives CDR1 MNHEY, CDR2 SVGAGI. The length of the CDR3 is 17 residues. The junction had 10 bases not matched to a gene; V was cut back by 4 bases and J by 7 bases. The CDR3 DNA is TGTGCCAGCAGTTCCCCTAGCGGGAGGGCCGGGTACGGGGAGCTGTTTTTT. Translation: CASSSPSGRAGYGELFF.

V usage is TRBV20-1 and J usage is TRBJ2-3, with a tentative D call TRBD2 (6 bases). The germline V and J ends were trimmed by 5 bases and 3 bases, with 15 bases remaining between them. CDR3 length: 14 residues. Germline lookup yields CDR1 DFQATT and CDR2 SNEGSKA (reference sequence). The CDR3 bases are TGCAGTGCTTCCTCAGGTGGGAGGACAGATACGCAGTATTTT. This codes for CSASSGGRTDTQYF.

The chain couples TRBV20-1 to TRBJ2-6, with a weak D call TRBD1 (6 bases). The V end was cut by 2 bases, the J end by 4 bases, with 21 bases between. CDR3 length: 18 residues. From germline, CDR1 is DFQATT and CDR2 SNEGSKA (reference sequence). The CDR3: CSARTAWTAGKGANVLTF. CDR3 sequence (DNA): TGCAGTGCTAGAACCGCCTGGACAGCAGGGAAGGGGGCCAACGTCCTGACTTTC.

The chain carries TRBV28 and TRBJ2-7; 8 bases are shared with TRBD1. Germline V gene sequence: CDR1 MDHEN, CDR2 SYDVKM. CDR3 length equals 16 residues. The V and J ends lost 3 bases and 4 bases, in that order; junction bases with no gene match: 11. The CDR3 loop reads CASSFDPYRGIYEQYF. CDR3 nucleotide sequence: TGTGCCAGCAGTTTTGATCCATACAGGGGGATTTACGAGCAGTACTTC.

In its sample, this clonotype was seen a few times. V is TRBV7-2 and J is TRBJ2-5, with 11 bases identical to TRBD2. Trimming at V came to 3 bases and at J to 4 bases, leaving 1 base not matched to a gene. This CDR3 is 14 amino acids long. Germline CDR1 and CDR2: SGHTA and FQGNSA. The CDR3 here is CASSFGLAGETQYF. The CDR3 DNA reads TGTGCCAGCAGCTTCGGACTAGCGGGAGAGACCCAGTACTTC.

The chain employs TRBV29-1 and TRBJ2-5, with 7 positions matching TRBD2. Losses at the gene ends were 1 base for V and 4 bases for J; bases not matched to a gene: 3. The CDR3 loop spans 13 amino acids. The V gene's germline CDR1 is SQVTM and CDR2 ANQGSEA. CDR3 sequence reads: CSVEGGSRETQYF. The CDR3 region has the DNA TGCAGCGTTGAAGGCGGGAGCCGAGAGACCCAGTACTTC.

The CDR3 loop reads CSARDPGTGYQPQHF. The CDR3 DNA is TGCAGTGCTAGAGATCCCGGGACAGGGTATCAGCCCCAGCATTTT. This chain links TRBV20-1 with TRBJ1-5; 9 bases align to TRBD1. V lost 0 bases and J lost 5; bases outside the gene matches: 5. The germline CDR1 and CDR2 sequences are DFQATT and SNEGSKA (reference sequence). The CDR3 totals 15 residues.

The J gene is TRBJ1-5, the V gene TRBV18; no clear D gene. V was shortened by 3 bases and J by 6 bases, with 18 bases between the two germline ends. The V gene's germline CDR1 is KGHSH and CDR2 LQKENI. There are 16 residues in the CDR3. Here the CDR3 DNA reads TGTGCCAGCTCACCTGGGGTCCCGGTCAGTGGTCAGCCCCAGCATTTT. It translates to CASSPGVPVSGQPQHF.

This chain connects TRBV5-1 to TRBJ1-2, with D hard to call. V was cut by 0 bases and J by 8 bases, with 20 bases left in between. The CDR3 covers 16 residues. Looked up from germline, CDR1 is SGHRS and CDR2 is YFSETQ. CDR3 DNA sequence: TGCGCCAGCAGCTTGGTTTCAATGTCGGCGACATTGGGCTACACCTTC. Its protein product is CASSLVSMSATLGYTF.

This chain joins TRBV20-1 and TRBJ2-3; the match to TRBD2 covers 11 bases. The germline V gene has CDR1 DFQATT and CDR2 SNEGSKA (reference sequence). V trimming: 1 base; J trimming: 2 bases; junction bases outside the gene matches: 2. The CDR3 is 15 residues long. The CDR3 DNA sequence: TGCAGTGCTAGAGTTAGCGGGAGGGACACAGATACGCAGTATTTT. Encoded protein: CSARVSGRDTDTQYF.

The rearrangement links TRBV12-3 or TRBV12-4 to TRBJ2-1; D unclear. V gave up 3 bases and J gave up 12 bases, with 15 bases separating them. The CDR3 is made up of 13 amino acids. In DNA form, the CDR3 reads TGTGCCAGCAGTTTCGGGCAAAAGGTGATGCAGTTCTTC. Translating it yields CASSFGQKVMQFF.

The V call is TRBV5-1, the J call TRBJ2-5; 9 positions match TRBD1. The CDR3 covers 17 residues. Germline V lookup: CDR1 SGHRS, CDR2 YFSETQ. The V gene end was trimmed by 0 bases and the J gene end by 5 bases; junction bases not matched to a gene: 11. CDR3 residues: CASSLAGTGRLRETQYF. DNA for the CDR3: TGCGCCAGCAGCTTGGCCGGGACAGGGCGCCTGCGGGAGACCCAGTACTTC.

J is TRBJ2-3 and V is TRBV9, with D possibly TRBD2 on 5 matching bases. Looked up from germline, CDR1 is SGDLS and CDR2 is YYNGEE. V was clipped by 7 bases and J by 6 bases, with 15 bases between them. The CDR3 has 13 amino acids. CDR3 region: CASGVSLADTQYF. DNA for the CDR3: TGTGCCAGCGGGGTTTCCTTAGCGGATACGCAGTATTTT.

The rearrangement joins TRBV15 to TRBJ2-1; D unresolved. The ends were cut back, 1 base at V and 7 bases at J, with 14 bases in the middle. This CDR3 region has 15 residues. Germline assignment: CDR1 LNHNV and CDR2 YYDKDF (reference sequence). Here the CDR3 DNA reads TGTGCCACCAGCAGAGGTGGACGGCCCAATAATGAGCAGTTCTTC. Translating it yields CATSRGGRPNNEQFF.

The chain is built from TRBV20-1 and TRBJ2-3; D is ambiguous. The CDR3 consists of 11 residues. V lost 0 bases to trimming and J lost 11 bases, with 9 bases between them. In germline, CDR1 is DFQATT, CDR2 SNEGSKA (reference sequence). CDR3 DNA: TGCAGTGCTAGAGATCTGATGTTGCAGTATTTT. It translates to CSARDLMLQYF.

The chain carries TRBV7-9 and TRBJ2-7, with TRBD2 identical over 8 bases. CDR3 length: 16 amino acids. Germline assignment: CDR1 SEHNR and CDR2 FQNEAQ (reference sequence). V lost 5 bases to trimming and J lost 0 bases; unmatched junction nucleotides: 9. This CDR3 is CASSPLAGPTSYEQYF. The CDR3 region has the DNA TGTGCCAGCAGCCCCCTAGCGGGCCCTACCTCCTACGAGCAGTACTTC.

The CDR3 region is CASSQVHSTDTQYF. The CDR3 DNA is TGTGCCAGCAGCCAAGTCCATAGCACAGATACGCAGTATTTT. The V call is TRBV3-1, the J call TRBJ2-3; D uncertain. Deletions cut 1 base from V and 0 bases from J, with 5 bases between. CDR1 and CDR2 (germline): LGHDT, YNNKEL (reference sequence). CDR3 length: 14 residues.

CDR3 amino acids: CAWSLLDRDYGYTF. CDR3 nucleotide sequence: TGTGCCTGGAGTCTGTTGGACAGGGACTATGGCTACACCTTC. The chain combines TRBV30 with TRBJ1-2; TRBD1 agrees at 8 bases. The CDR3 extends over 14 amino acids. Trimming took 2 bases from V and 3 from J; bases not matched to a gene: 5. CDR1 and CDR2 from the germline V gene are GTSNPN and SVGIG (reference sequence).

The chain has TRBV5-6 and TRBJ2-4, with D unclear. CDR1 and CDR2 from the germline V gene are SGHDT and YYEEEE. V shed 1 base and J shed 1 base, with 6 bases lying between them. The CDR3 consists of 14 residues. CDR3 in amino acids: CASSLIDAKNIQYF. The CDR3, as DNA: TGTGCCAGCAGCTTGATTGACGCCAAAAACATTCAGTACTTC.

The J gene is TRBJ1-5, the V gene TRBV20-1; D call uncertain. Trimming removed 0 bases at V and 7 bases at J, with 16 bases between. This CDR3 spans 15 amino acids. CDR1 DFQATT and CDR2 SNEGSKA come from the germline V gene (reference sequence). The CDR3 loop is CSARDPAGLEQPQHF. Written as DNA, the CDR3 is TGCAGTGCTAGAGATCCGGCGGGTCTGGAACAGCCCCAGCATTTT.